These T cell receptor beta chains were read from a single sample in a study of human T cells and chemical hapten exposure. TCRdb ran MiXCR on the RACE reads and lists one entry per CDR3 protein. The sample records over 300,000 distinct CDR3 sequences, approximately 5.1% being singletons. Specimen: whole blood, collected in connection with sensitization to the hapten diphenylcyclopropenone (DPC). These receptors all come from a woman aged 45 to 65 with alopecia areata. Some clones in this sample may be carry-over from other donors' samples. Each CDR3 is given with its conserved first and last residue.

j_gene: TRBJ2-7; v_gene: TRBV20-1; CDR3aa: CSARDRGGGPTYEQYF
j_gene: TRBJ2-3; v_gene: TRBV6-1; CDR3aa: CASSALVASSSSTDTQYF
j_gene: TRBJ2-1; v_gene: TRBV7-8; CDR3aa: CAAERLAPNNEQFF
j_gene: TRBJ1-1; v_gene: TRBV7-2; CDR3aa: CASSPDTGGVTEAFF
j_gene: TRBJ2-1; v_gene: TRBV6-6; CDR3aa: CASSPRRVNEQFF
j_gene: TRBJ1-6; v_gene: TRBV15; CDR3aa: CATSRGSRESNSPLHF
j_gene: TRBJ2-3; v_gene: TRBV20-1; CDR3aa: CSAREGGNTDTQYF
j_gene: TRBJ2-1; v_gene: TRBV11-2; CDR3aa: CASSLETGGYNEQFF
j_gene: TRBJ2-5; v_gene: TRBV6-5; CDR3aa: CAAGRTTETQYF
j_gene: TRBJ2-7; v_gene: TRBV15; CDR3aa: CATSRDLGTLGQYF
j_gene: TRBJ2-7; v_gene: TRBV13; CDR3aa: CASSTGVGSYEQYF
j_gene: TRBJ2-7; v_gene: TRBV29-1; CDR3aa: CSVGDRGYEQYF
j_gene: TRBJ1-1; v_gene: TRBV7-3; CDR3aa: CASSFAGRGTDTEAFF
j_gene: TRBJ2-1; v_gene: TRBV21-1; CDR3aa: CASSKKGGGPSSYNEQFF
j_gene: TRBJ2-1; v_gene: TRBV4-1; CDR3aa: CASSQGTNEQFF
j_gene: TRBJ2-4; v_gene: TRBV7-2; CDR3aa: CASSFRQNKNIQYF
j_gene: TRBJ2-7; v_gene: TRBV20-1; CDR3aa: CSARLAGGGEQYF
j_gene: TRBJ1-2; v_gene: TRBV12-3/TRBV12-4; CDR3aa: CAIPGQHYGYTF
j_gene: TRBJ1-2; v_gene: TRBV12-3/TRBV12-4; CDR3aa: CASSLNRKNYGYTF
j_gene: TRBJ2-7; v_gene: TRBV27; CDR3aa: CASSWTSGGYEQYF
j_gene: TRBJ2-6; v_gene: TRBV5-1; CDR3aa: CASSQLLSGANVLTF
j_gene: TRBJ2-3; v_gene: TRBV7-9; CDR3aa: CASSLAQTSGGDTQYF
j_gene: TRBJ2-3; v_gene: TRBV10-3; CDR3aa: CAISPGQSGTGTNTQYF
j_gene: TRBJ2-3; v_gene: TRBV20-1; CDR3aa: CSARVRGRGGSDTQYF
j_gene: TRBJ2-7; v_gene: TRBV15; CDR3aa: CATSRDAAFPYEQYF
j_gene: TRBJ1-1; v_gene: TRBV13; CDR3aa: CASSEGRTEAFF
j_gene: TRBJ1-5; v_gene: TRBV20-1; CDR3aa: CSATTGDQPQHF
j_gene: TRBJ2-4; v_gene: TRBV7-2; CDR3aa: CASSFLAGWGDIQYF
j_gene: TRBJ2-3; v_gene: TRBV20-1; CDR3aa: CSVPTLAGGVLWGDTQYF
j_gene: TRBJ2-6; v_gene: TRBV6-2/TRBV6-3; CDR3aa: CASSYPSTSGPPGANVLTF
j_gene: TRBJ2-5; v_gene: TRBV7-9; CDR3aa: CASSPPSGREETQYF
j_gene: TRBJ1-2; v_gene: TRBV11-2; CDR3aa: CASAIEGNYGYTF
j_gene: TRBJ2-5; v_gene: TRBV7-9; CDR3aa: CASSSGSGPQETQYF
j_gene: TRBJ1-1; v_gene: TRBV10-3; CDR3aa: CAISEGQATEAFF
j_gene: TRBJ2-3; v_gene: TRBV6-5; CDR3aa: CASGQGFTDTQYF
j_gene: TRBJ1-1; v_gene: TRBV18; CDR3aa: CASSGQQNTEAFF
j_gene: TRBJ2-1; v_gene: TRBV20-1; CDR3aa: CSATAGASSYNEQFF
j_gene: TRBJ2-3; v_gene: TRBV20-1; CDR3aa: CSVPGISTDTQYF
j_gene: TRBJ2-1; v_gene: TRBV25-1; CDR3aa: CASSGTSGFYYEQFF
j_gene: TRBJ1-5; v_gene: TRBV18; CDR3aa: CASSPGGPASNQPQHF
j_gene: TRBJ2-5; v_gene: TRBV15; CDR3aa: CATSRDLGLRSQETQYF
j_gene: TRBJ2-3; v_gene: TRBV6-6; CDR3aa: CASSQDPDTQYF
j_gene: TRBJ1-1; v_gene: TRBV28; CDR3aa: CASSFFPPGDRAKGLSNTEAFF
j_gene: TRBJ2-7; v_gene: TRBV12-3/TRBV12-4; CDR3aa: CASSLAPGGQGKDEQYF
j_gene: TRBJ1-2; v_gene: TRBV5-6; CDR3aa: CASSSWTGIGYTF
j_gene: TRBJ2-1; v_gene: TRBV7-9; CDR3aa: CASRPLAGGVSNEQFF
j_gene: TRBJ1-1; v_gene: TRBV11-1; CDR3aa: CASSPPRQRAFF